These 19 T cell receptor beta chains came from one sample sequenced in a study of cytomegalovirus exposure and HLA in healthy donors. Primers: 60 Vbeta forward and 13 Jbeta reverse. Libraries were prepared by immunoSEQ multiplex PCR; TCRdb keeps only in-frame clonotypes and omits some of them. In the table there are about 170,000 clones, under 85% of which are singletons. The specimen was PBMCs. The receptor set was obtained from a female donor in good health and CMV-seronegative.

This chain uses TRBV4-1 with TRBJ2-5, with 7 bases lining up with TRBD1. The J call may be incorrect, as the DNA end agrees better with TRBJ2-7. CDR1 is MGHRA, CDR2 YSYEKL, per germline. The CDR3 is 15 residues long. CDR3 protein: CASSQNRDSSYEQYF. The CDR3 nucleotides read TGCGCCAGCAGCCAGAACCGGGACAGCTCCTACGAGCAGTACTTC.

The rearrangement links TRBV5-3 to TRBJ1-5, with TRBD1 matching 7 bases. TRBV5-3 counts as an open reading frame of uncertain function. Trimming cost V 2 bases and J 3 bases; bases outside gene matches: 8. This CDR3 has 16 residues. CDR3: CARSFSGTVLNQPQHF. The DNA for the CDR3 is TGTGCCAGAAGCTTTTCCGGGACAGTTCTCAATCAGCCCCAGCATTTT.

The rearrangement links TRBV9 to TRBJ1-5; possible D gene TRBD1, 5 bases. The CDR3 contains 17 residues. Germline CDR1 SGDLS, CDR2 YYNGEE. The V and J ends lost 0 bases and 0 bases respectively, with 13 bases between them. In DNA, the CDR3 is TGTGCCAGCAGCGTAGATCCAGGGAGGGATAGCAATCAGCCCCAGCATTTT. This encodes CASSVDPGRDSNQPQHF. Filled out from reference TRBV9 and TRBJ1-5, the complete variable domain reads DSGVTQTPKHLITATGQRVTLRCSPRSGDLSVYWYQQSLDQGLQFLIQYYNGEERAKGNILERFSAQQFPDLHSELNLSSLELGDSALYFCASSVDPGRDSNQPQHFGDGTRLSIL.

The rearrangement links TRBV7-8 to TRBJ1-2; D is ambiguous. This CDR3 has 15 amino acids. CDR1 and CDR2 (germline): SGHVS, FQNEAQ. Trimming removed 5 bases from V and 7 bases from J, with 20 bases in between. In DNA, the CDR3 is TGTGCCAGCAGCCCTCTGGCGGGCGGGGTCTCTGGCTACACCTTC. Its protein product is CASSPLAGGVSGYTF.

This clone was seen just once. The V and J genes are TRBV19 and TRBJ1-1, with 9 bases lining up with TRBD1. The trim removed 7 bases at V and 9 bases at J, leaving 9 bases unmatched. The CDR3 consists of 13 residues. Germline V lookup: CDR1 LNHDA, CDR2 SQIVND (reference sequence). The CDR3 DNA sequence: TGTGCCAGTACCCCTACAGGGGGCTTCCAAGCTTTCTTT. As protein: CASTPTGGFQAFF.

Only a few counts were recorded for this clone. V usage is TRBV7-8 and J usage is TRBJ2-6; a possible D gene is TRBD1 (6 bases). V was clipped by 5 bases and J by 1 base, with 18 bases between them. CDR1 is SGHVS and CDR2 is FQNEAQ in the germline V gene. This CDR3 region has 18 residues. The CDR3: CASSTRGFAASGANVLTF. The CDR3, as DNA: TGTGCCAGCAGCACAAGGGGGTTTGCAGCTTCTGGGGCCAACGTCCTGACTTTC.

This chain joins TRBV28 and TRBJ2-3, with D tentatively TRBD2 (7 bases). The CDR3 consists of 14 residues. The ends were cut back, 5 bases at V and 4 bases at J, with 13 bases in the middle. Per the germline V gene, CDR1 is MDHEN and CDR2 is SYDVKM. The CDR3 region is CASSTLGGADTQYF. CDR3 coding DNA: TGTGCCAGCAGTACCCTAGGGGGGGCAGATACGCAGTATTTT.

This chain joins TRBV5-1 and TRBJ2-3; 8 bases align to TRBD2. This CDR3 has 15 residues. V dropped 5 bases and J dropped 0; count of bases not matched to a gene: 5. CDR1 is SGHRS and CDR2 is YFSETQ in the germline V gene. Written as DNA, the CDR3 is TGCGCCAGCAGGCCTAGCGGGCGGAGCACAGATACGCAGTATTTT. It specifies CASRPSGRSTDTQYF.

The chain couples TRBV11-3 to TRBJ1-5; D perhaps matches TRBD1 (5 bases). The CDR3 loop spans 15 amino acids. Per germline, CDR1 SGHNT and CDR2 YENEEA. The V gene lost 2 bases and the J gene lost 0 bases, with 8 bases spanning the gap. The DNA of the CDR3 is TGTGCCAGCAGCTTACTGGGACTTAGCAATCAGCCCCAGCATTTT. It encodes CASSLLGLSNQPQHF.

The chain carries TRBV6-6 and TRBJ1-6; 8 bases fit TRBD1. The V gene end was trimmed by 5 bases and the J gene end by 7 bases; junction bases not matched to a gene: 7. CDR1 and CDR2 (germline): MNHNY, SVGAGI (reference sequence). The CDR3 is 15 residues long. CDR3: CASSQDRVDNSPLHF. DNA for the CDR3: TGTGCCAGCAGTCAGGACAGGGTGGACAATTCACCCCTCCACTTT.

The V and J genes are TRBV6-5 and TRBJ2-7, with 7 bases aligning to TRBD1. V trimming: 7 bases; J trimming: 6 bases; junction bases outside the gene matches: 9. The CDR3 sequence is 13 residues long. Germline lookup yields CDR1 MNHEY and CDR2 SVGAGI. The CDR3 loop reads CASTWDSSSEQYF. The CDR3 DNA reads TGTGCCAGCACTTGGGACAGCTCTAGCGAGCAGTACTTC.

Only a few counts were recorded for this clone. The chain recombines TRBV30 with TRBJ2-3; 10 bases match TRBD2. Germline loops: CDR1 GTSNPN, CDR2 SVGIG (reference sequence). This CDR3 comprises 16 residues. J lost 5 bases, V lost 0 bases, and 8 bases had no gene match. The chain's CDR3 is CAWSVISGGAKDTQYF. The CDR3 nucleotides read TGTGCCTGGAGTGTCATCAGCGGGGGGGCCAAAGATACGCAGTATTTT.

The sample holds a few counts of this clone. The genes are TRBV5-6 and TRBJ1-1; 8 bases agree with TRBD1. The CDR3 totals 15 residues. The V gene's germline CDR1 is SGHDT and CDR2 YYEEEE. The J segment lost 5 bases and the V segment lost 4 bases, leaving 10 bases of the junction unmatched. The CDR3 loop is CASSPGQGLRTEAFF. The CDR3, as DNA: TGTGCCAGCAGCCCCGGACAGGGCCTTAGAACTGAAGCTTTCTTT.

The J gene is TRBJ2-3, the V gene TRBV6-1; D may be TRBD2 (6 bases). Germline loops: CDR1 MNHNS, CDR2 SASEGT. The length of the CDR3 is 17 residues. The V and J ends lost 2 bases and 4 bases respectively, with 19 bases between them. The CDR3, as DNA: TGTGCCAGCAGTGAAATCGAGGGCCAGGGAGGTCCAGATACGCAGTATTTT. This translates into CASSEIEGQGGPDTQYF.

This clone was detected a few times. The chain links TRBV5-8 to TRBJ2-7; TRBD1 matches 7 bases. V trimming: 4 bases; J trimming: 1 base; junction bases outside the gene matches: 8. The CDR3 runs to 15 residues. Germline values: CDR1 SGHTS, CDR2 YDEGEE. The CDR3 region has the DNA TGTGCCAGCAGCCCGACAGGGCTCGGATCCTACGAGCAGTACTTC. It is translated as CASSPTGLGSYEQYF.

There are a few counts of this clone. V is TRBV5-4 and J is TRBJ2-3; 7 positions agree with TRBD1. This CDR3 is built from 14 residues. The germline V gene encodes CDR1 SGHNT and CDR2 YYREEE (reference sequence). V was clipped by 4 bases and J by 2 bases; unmatched bases: 4. For the CDR3, the DNA is TGTGCCAGCAGCCGGGACAGCCTCACAGATACGCAGTATTTT. The encoded protein is CASSRDSLTDTQYF.

The V and J genes are TRBV19 and TRBJ2-2, with 10 nucleotides matching TRBD1. The CDR3 extends over 16 amino acids. V lost 1 base to trimming and J lost 9 bases; unmatched junction nucleotides: 8. Germline V gene lookup returns CDR1 LNHDA and CDR2 SQIVND (reference sequence). The CDR3 loop reads CASSIVETGGHRELFF. The CDR3 DNA is TGTGCCAGTAGTATAGTCGAGACAGGGGGCCACCGGGAGCTGTTTTTT.

This chain links TRBV4-1 with TRBJ2-7, with 7 bases lining up with TRBD1. This CDR3 contains 14 residues. Trimming at V came to 1 base and at J to 2 bases, leaving 2 bases not matched to a gene. Germline-derived CDR1 and CDR2 are MGHRA and YSYEKL. CDR3 sequence (DNA): TGCGCCAGCAGCCAAGTGCAGGGGGCCTACGAGCAGTACTTC. It encodes CASSQVQGAYEQYF.

This chain joins TRBV27 and TRBJ1-1; D gene unclear. The length of the CDR3 is 13 residues. CDR1 and CDR2 (germline): MNHEY, SMNVEV (reference sequence). Trimming removed 10 bases from V and 1 base from J, with 13 bases in between. CDR3 bases: TGTGCCACCAGGTCAGGTGGGAACACTGAAGCTTTCTTT. Translating it yields CATRSGGNTEAFF.